This record concerns one T cell receptor beta chain sequence. Its antigen is still unknown. The sample belongs to a study of cytomegalovirus exposure and HLA in healthy donors. Across the study: From donors who were HLA-typed, an early data release held approximately 91 million unique TCRs.

Study-wide results and limits: Solely CMV serostatus was available to characterize immune exposure.

The CDR3 runs to 16 residues. Germline CDR1 and CDR2: SGHRS and YFSETQ. V was clipped by 3 bases and J by 2 bases, with 17 bases between them. The PCR was carried out with 60 Vbeta primers and 13 Jbeta primers. Assay used: immunoSEQ multiplex PCR; TCRdb lists only in-frame clones, some missing. Altogether tens of thousands of clones are present, about 81% being singletons, with the ten largest covering roughly 2.4%. The TCR originated in a woman aged 50 to 60 in good health and CMV-seronegative. V usage is TRBV5-1 and J usage is TRBJ1-1; D is unresolved. Sequencing used PBMCs. The CDR3 spells CASSYSFGRENTEAFF. For the CDR3, the DNA is TGCGCCAGCAGCTATTCCTTTGGGAGGGAAAACACTGAAGCTTTCTTT.